Included here is one T cell receptor beta chain sequence, with context. As yet, its antigen is unknown. A second PCR, run for roughly 7 to 12 cycles, used a sample-barcoded 5' primer plus a J-beta primer mix. MiXCR, run by TCRdb on the 5' RACE reads, gives a single entry per CDR3 protein. The table shows approximately 800,000 distinct CDR3 sequences, with roughly 50% occurring only once. Researchers isolated at least 6 million PBMCs per sample. These data originate in a study of blood T cells in healthy people across ages. Study-wide results and caveats: The diversity estimates, figures obtained from one million T cells, were considered underestimates. Bulk PBMC profiling left naive and antigen-experienced comparisons inconclusive. More naive CD4+ cells and higher diversity were found in long-lived than in aged donors.

The CDR3 has 13 residues. V lost 1 base and J lost 5, with 11 bases in between. Germline lookup yields CDR1 DFQATT and CDR2 SNEGSKA (reference sequence). The sequence was collected from an elderly man in good health. The rearrangement joins TRBV20-1 to TRBJ1-2; a possible D gene is TRBD1 (6 bases). Sequenced sample: blood. DNA for the CDR3: TGCAGTGCTAGAGGACAGGTGATATATGGCTACACCTTC. Its translation is CSARGQVIYGYTF.